This section outlines one TCR beta chain sequence together with its context. The data belong to a study of blood T cell repertoires in COVID-19. The CDR3 runs 12 residues. Looked up from germline, CDR1 is SGHNT and CDR2 is YYREEE (reference sequence). Trimming took 3 bases from V and 12 from J; bases not matched to a gene: 3. Participant ages covered about 18 to 95 years across 24 US areas. Assignment of participants to cohorts was predicated upon participant-reported clinical history. Sequenced by immunoSEQ multiplex PCR; TCRdb stores in-frame clones only, minus some. The table has under 350,000 clones, approximately 86% seen once; the top ten hold 4% to 5%.

The sequenced sample consisted of PBMCs or T cells enriched from blood (not recorded which). The sequence came from a middle-aged woman with acute COVID-19. J is TRBJ2-1 and V is TRBV5-4; 10 bases agree with TRBD1. The CDR3 spells CASSSRDRGQFF. In nucleotides, the CDR3 is TGTGCCAGCAGCTCCCGGGACAGGGGGCAGTTCTTC. The variable domain in full, with the rest retrieved from reference TRBV5-4 and TRBJ2-1, is ETGVTQSPTHLIKTRGQQVTLRCSSQSGHNTVSWYQQALGQGPQFIFQYYREEENGRGNFPPRFSGLQFPNYSSELNVNALELDDSALYLCASSSRDRGQFFGPGTRLTVL.